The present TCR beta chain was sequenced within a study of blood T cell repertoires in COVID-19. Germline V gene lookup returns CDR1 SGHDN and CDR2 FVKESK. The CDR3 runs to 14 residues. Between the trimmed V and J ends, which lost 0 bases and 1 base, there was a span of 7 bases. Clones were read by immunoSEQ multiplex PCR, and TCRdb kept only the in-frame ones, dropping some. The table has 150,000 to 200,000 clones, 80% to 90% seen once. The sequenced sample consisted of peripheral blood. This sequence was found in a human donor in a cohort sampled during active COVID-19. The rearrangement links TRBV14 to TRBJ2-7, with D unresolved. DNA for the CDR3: TGTGCCAGCAGCCAAGATCCGCAGTCCTACGAGCAGTACTTC. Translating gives CASSQDPQSYEQYF.